The TCR beta chain under discussion was sequenced for a study of cytomegalovirus exposure and HLA in healthy donors. Looking at the study overall: Inside one of the first data releases sat about 85 million unique TCRs taken from HLA-typed donors. Findings and caveats of the study: Analysis was carried out at a later point, and it linked a missense DCLRE1C variant to TCR beta V- and J-gene trimming. A later analysis linked 15,000 to 20,000 TCR beta sequences to HLA alleles at 0.05 false discovery rate.

Germline V lookup: CDR1 MGHRA, CDR2 YSYEKL. Between the trimmed V and J ends, which lost 3 bases and 0 bases, there was a span of 9 bases. The length of the CDR3 is 15 residues. As to this clone: The antigen remains undetermined.

PCR employed 60 Vbeta and 13 Jbeta primers. Profiling relied on immunoSEQ multiplex PCR, and the TCRdb table lists in-frame clones only, not all of them. The repertoire holds around 99,000 clones, with 70% to 80% as singletons. The sample taken for sequencing was PBMCs. The chain joins TRBV4-1 to TRBJ1-3; D gene ambiguous. The origin of this receptor is a man aged 40-55 years in good health and CMV-seronegative. The chain's CDR3 is CASSHLQSSGNTIYF. The CDR3 DNA reads TGCGCCAGCAGCCACCTACAGAGCTCTGGAAACACCATATATTTT.